What follows are 6 T cell receptor beta chains derived from one specimen sequenced in a study of blood T cell repertoires in COVID-19. The assay was immunoSEQ multiplex PCR, and TCRdb's table has in-frame clones only and misses some. Altogether around 250,000 clones are present, approximately 86% being singletons, with the ten largest covering 6% to 9%. The sample taken for sequencing was peripheral blood. These receptors came from a woman between 65 and 79 years old with active or convalescent COVID-19.

The gene calls are TRBV18 and TRBJ2-3, with D unclear. V was cut by 6 bases and J by 0 bases, with 10 bases left in between. The CDR3 totals 14 residues. Per germline, CDR1 KGHSH and CDR2 LQKENI. CDR3 residues: CASSLTASTDTQYF. For the CDR3, the DNA is TGTGCCAGCTCGCTTACAGCTAGCACAGATACGCAGTATTTT.

V is TRBV9 and J is TRBJ1-6; 8 positions match TRBD1. CDR1 SGDLS and CDR2 YYNGEE come from the germline V gene. The CDR3 runs to 14 residues. Trimming removed 4 bases from V and 7 bases from J; junction bases left unmatched: 4. CDR3 DNA sequence: TGTGCCAGCAGCCCAAACAGGGGGAATTCACCCCTCCACTTT. Translation: CASSPNRGNSPLHF.

V usage is TRBV24-1 and J usage is TRBJ2-2; 8 bases are a match to TRBD1. The V gene end was trimmed by 5 bases and the J gene end by 3 bases; junction bases not matched to a gene: 7. Germline V lookup: CDR1 KGHDR, CDR2 SFDVKD. This CDR3 has 16 residues. The chain's CDR3 is CATSVTRGQDTGELFF. In DNA form, the CDR3 reads TGTGCCACCAGTGTGACCAGGGGGCAGGACACCGGGGAGCTGTTTTTT.

V is TRBV4-2 and J is TRBJ2-7; possibly TRBD1 for D (9 bases). The V and J ends lost 4 bases and 4 bases respectively, with 17 bases between them. Per the germline V gene, CDR1 is LGHNA and CDR2 is YNFKEQ. The CDR3 is 15 amino acids. The CDR3 nucleotides are TGTGCCAGCAGCCTAGCGGGACAGGGAGAGTACGAGCAGTACTTC. This translates into CASSLAGQGEYEQYF.

This chain uses TRBV6-4 with TRBJ1-1; the D gene is possibly TRBD1 (5 bases). Trimming took 6 bases from V and 8 from J, leaving 19 bases between them. The germline CDR1 and CDR2 sequences are MRHNA and SNTAGT. This CDR3 is 14 amino acids long. The CDR3 sequence is CASRPGPLGGEAFF. The CDR3 bases are TGTGCCAGCAGACCGGGACCTCTTGGAGGGGAAGCTTTCTTT.

The genes are TRBV5-4 and TRBJ2-3; TRBD2 is a possible D gene (6 bases). The CDR3 has 17 residues. CDR1 and CDR2 (germline): SGHNT, YYREEE (reference sequence). V lost 0 bases to trimming and J lost 1 base, with 15 bases between them. The CDR3 loop reads CASSLAKGAGRTDTQYF. The DNA for the CDR3 is TGTGCCAGCAGCTTGGCGAAAGGGGCGGGACGCACAGATACGCAGTATTTT.